This T cell receptor beta chain derives from a study of shared clonotypes between healthy human individuals. The CDR3 contains 16 residues. The V and J ends lost 0 bases and 3 bases respectively, with 13 bases between them. The germline V gene has CDR1 SGHRS and CDR2 YFSETQ. The donors were all Caucasian adults (living in Nashville, Tennessee). It was at deep level that the assay was run. The authors loaded 200 ng DNA, 30,000 to 35,000 T cell genomes, into sorted-subset replicate PCRs. Assay used: immunoSEQ multiplex PCR; TCRdb lists only in-frame clones, some missing. The sample yields under 1,900,000 clones, approximately 98.5% seen once.

This receptor was obtained from a man in his thirties or forties in good health. The source material was naive CD4+ T cells sorted from blood. Subset in this sample: CD45RA+ positively selected. The chain carries TRBV5-1 and TRBJ2-1; perhaps TRBD2 as D (5 bases). The CDR3 sequence: CASSLDEGAHYNEQFF. The CDR3 bases are TGCGCCAGCAGCTTGGACGAGGGCGCCCACTACAATGAGCAGTTCTTC. The full variable domain, rest sourced from reference TRBV5-1 and TRBJ2-1, is KAGVTQTPRYLIKTRGQQVTLSCSPISGHRSVSWYQQTPGQGLQFLFEYFSETQRNKGNFPGRFSGRQFSNSRSEMNVSTLELGDSALYLCASSLDEGAHYNEQFFGPGTRLTVL.